A single sample gave rise to the 11 T cell receptor beta chains below, sequenced in a study of T-cell reconstitution after alpha-beta-depleted transplantation in children. Molecular barcoding with unique molecular identifiers was used for the TCRbeta library. TCRdb recomputed calls from the PCR reads with MiXCR, one row per CDR3 protein. The sample records hundreds of thousands of distinct CDR3 sequences, roughly 17% being singletons. The sample consisted of PBMCs from the stem cell graft donor, taken from the stem cell graft. These receptors all stem from a human donor who donated a stem cell graft to a child with acute myeloid leukemia.

The rearrangement links TRBV12-3 or TRBV12-4 to TRBJ2-1; D ambiguous. The V end lost 3 bases, the J end lost 2 bases, and 11 bases lay between the germline ends. The CDR3 is 15 amino acids. This CDR3 reads CASSFVGTAYNEQFF. CDR3 DNA: TGTGCCAGCAGTTTTGTCGGCACAGCCTACAATGAGCAGTTCTTC.

This clonotype was seen only a few times. CDR3 nucleotides: TGCGCCAGCAGGGACACCCAGTCTCTTTTGAGTGGCTACACCTTC. Its protein is CASRDTQSLLSGYTF. V gene TRBV5-1 combines with J gene TRBJ1-2; a weak D match, TRBD1 (5 bases). This CDR3 has 15 residues. V lost 5 bases, J lost 7 bases, and 21 bases lay in between. From germline, CDR1 is SGHRS and CDR2 YFSETQ.

This clonotype was recorded at least ten times. The V call is TRBV12-3 or TRBV12-4, the J call TRBJ1-4; 7 nucleotides agree with TRBD1. CDR3 size: 15 residues. With V trimmed by 7 bases and J by 7 bases, 12 bases remained unmatched. Here the CDR3 reads CASTGGGREGEKLFF. The CDR3 region has the DNA TGTGCCAGCACCGGAGGGGGCAGGGAGGGTGAAAAACTGTTTTTT.

This clonotype was recorded many times. The rearrangement joins TRBV12-3 or TRBV12-4 to TRBJ2-2; 9 nucleotides agree with TRBD2. The CDR3 runs 15 residues. Trimming removed 5 bases from V and 7 bases from J; junction bases left unmatched: 8. The CDR3 is CASSRLAGLSGELFF. The CDR3, as DNA: TGTGCCAGCAGTCGCCTAGCGGGACTCAGCGGGGAGCTGTTTTTT.

This clonotype was observed at least ten times. The chain has TRBV12-3 or TRBV12-4 and TRBJ2-1, with 12 bases lining up with TRBD2. The CDR3 consists of 17 residues. V dropped 4 bases and J dropped 5; count of bases not matched to a gene: 9. For the CDR3, the DNA is TGTGCCAGCAGTTCCCACGGACTAGCGGGGACCGACAATGAGCAGTTCTTC. This gives the protein CASSSHGLAGTDNEQFF.

The chain carries TRBV11-3 and TRBJ2-7, with 7 bases aligning to TRBD2. The CDR3 is 15 amino acids. The V and J ends lost 4 bases and 0 bases, in that order; junction bases with no gene match: 6. Germline CDR1 reads SGHNT; CDR2 reads YENEEA. The CDR3: CASSYGGGYSYEQYF. For the CDR3, the DNA is TGTGCCAGCAGCTACGGCGGGGGTTACTCCTACGAGCAGTACTTC.

J is TRBJ2-1 and V is TRBV3-1; no definite D call. Trimming left V 0 bases short and J 5 bases short, with 11 bases between. The CDR3 totals 15 residues. Germline-derived CDR1 and CDR2 are LGHDT and YNNKEL (reference sequence). This CDR3 reads CASSQEADLDNEQFF. The DNA for the CDR3 is TGTGCCAGCAGCCAAGAGGCCGACTTGGACAATGAGCAGTTCTTC.

The J gene is TRBJ2-3, the V gene TRBV7-2, with TRBD2 as a possible D gene (5 bases). V shed 2 bases and J shed 4 bases, with 13 bases lying between them. Germline V gives CDR1 SGHTA, CDR2 FQGNSA. This CDR3 has 15 amino acids. The CDR3: CASSLRGTLADTQYF. For the CDR3, the DNA is TGTGCCAGCAGCTTACGGGGTACCTTAGCAGATACGCAGTATTTT.

This clonotype was seen repeatedly, ten times or more. The chain has TRBV6-4 and TRBJ2-1, with TRBD2 matching over 8 bases. The CDR3 spans 14 residues. The V segment lost 3 bases and the J segment 6 bases; nucleotides outside the gene matches: 4. CDR1 is MRHNA and CDR2 is SNTAGT in the germline V gene. The CDR3 nucleotides are TGTGCCAGCAGTGAGCGGGGGGCCCCCAATGAGCAGTTCTTC. Its translation: CASSERGAPNEQFF.

This clonotype was detected only a few times. V gene TRBV4-3 combines with J gene TRBJ1-5; unclear D gene. V was cut by 0 bases and J by 5 bases, with 14 bases left in between. This CDR3 is 16 amino acids long. Per germline, CDR1 LGHNA and CDR2 YSLEER. CDR3 bases: TGCGCCAGCAGCCAAGATTACCGAGGGCCTCATCAGCCCCAGCATTTT. The encoded protein is CASSQDYRGPHQPQHF.

The sample holds many counts of this clonotype. The chain uses TRBV7-2 and TRBJ1-1; TRBD1 aligns across 8 bases. The CDR3 extends over 15 amino acids. The V gene end was trimmed by 5 bases and the J gene end by 5 bases; junction bases not matched to a gene: 10. CDR1 SGHTA and CDR2 FQGNSA come from the germline V gene. This CDR3 reads CASSVLDRGGTEAFF. The DNA of the CDR3 is TGTGCCAGCAGCGTCCTCGACAGGGGAGGGACTGAAGCTTTCTTT.